The 9 T cell receptor beta chains in this list originate from one sample, sequenced in a study of identical twins. TCRdb redid the calling of the 5' RACE reads with MiXCR, one entry per CDR3 protein. Here the sample spans roughly 540,000 distinct CDR3 sequences, about 20% being singletons. This sample also belongs to another study, concerning T cells expressing NK-cell markers.

The material sequenced was CD4+ T cells sorted from blood. These receptors were taken from a woman between 18 and 30 years old in good health.

This clonotype was seen at least ten times. The rearrangement uses TRBV6-1 and TRBJ2-1; D unresolved. V gave up 7 bases and J gave up 6 bases, with 13 bases separating them. Germline V gene lookup returns CDR1 MNHNS and CDR2 SASEGT. CDR3 length: 13 residues. CDR3 bases: TGTGCCAGCACCCCTGGATGGATCAATGAGCAGTTCTTC. Amino acids: CASTPGWINEQFF.

The V and J genes are TRBV2 and TRBJ1-2; the D gene is possibly TRBD1 (6 bases). Trimming pared 3 bases from V and 2 bases from J, leaving 10 bases between. Germline-derived CDR1 and CDR2 are SNHLY and FYNNEI. CDR3 length equals 14 residues. CDR3: CASSEGANNYGYTF. The CDR3 region has the DNA TGTGCCAGCAGTGAGGGGGCTAACAACTATGGCTACACCTTC.

The chain has TRBV5-1 and TRBJ1-2; 9 bases agree with TRBD1. The CDR3 contains 16 residues. Germline V CDR1 and CDR2: SGHRS, YFSETQ. V dropped 3 bases and J dropped 8; count of bases not matched to a gene: 14. This CDR3 reads CASSWTQTGGRRGYTF. The CDR3 bases are TGCGCCAGCAGCTGGACGCAGACAGGGGGAAGACGAGGCTACACCTTC.

The chain joins TRBV5-1 to TRBJ2-1; 8 nucleotides match TRBD2. After removal of 7 bases from V and 7 bases from J, the junction contained 10 bases not matched to a gene. Germline V gives CDR1 SGHRS, CDR2 YFSETQ. The CDR3 is 14 amino acids. The CDR3 is CASRPGAGENEQFF. The CDR3, as DNA: TGCGCCAGCCGCCCAGGAGCGGGAGAAAATGAGCAGTTCTTC.

This clonotype was seen more than once but under ten times. The chain links TRBV6-5 to TRBJ2-5, with 13 nucleotides matching TRBD2. Germline loops: CDR1 MNHEY, CDR2 SVGAGI. This CDR3 has 17 residues. With V trimmed by 2 bases and J by 3 bases, 6 bases remained unmatched. The CDR3 loop reads CASSYLVTSGGKETQYF. CDR3 coding DNA: TGTGCCAGCAGTTACCTGGTGACTAGCGGGGGGAAAGAGACCCAGTACTTC.

This chain connects TRBV4-3 to TRBJ2-1, with D possibly matching TRBD2 (6 bases). CDR3 length equals 14 residues. Germline values: CDR1 LGHNA, CDR2 YSLEER. Trimming removed 2 bases from V and 4 bases from J, with 9 bases in between. CDR3 nucleotides: TGCGCCAGCAGCCAACGACTAGTTTACAATGAGCAGTTCTTC. This sequence encodes CASSQRLVYNEQFF.

The chain is built from TRBV29-1 and TRBJ1-1; D might be TRBD1 (6 bases). Trimming took 7 bases from V and 3 from J, leaving 12 bases between them. The CDR3 has 12 amino acids. CDR1 is SQVTM, CDR2 ANQGSEA, per germline. DNA of the CDR3: TGCAGCGAACAGGGAATGGACACTGAAGCTTTCTTT. Its translation is CSEQGMDTEAFF.

This sequence joins TRBV7-8 and TRBJ2-3; no clear D gene. The CDR3 is 14 residues long. CDR1 is SGHVS and CDR2 is FQNEAQ in the germline V gene. With 2 bases removed from V and 1 base from J, the gap between germline ends came to 7 bases. CDR3 sequence (DNA): TGTGCCAGCAGCTTAAGCGAGCGCACAGATACGCAGTATTTT. As protein: CASSLSERTDTQYF.

Only a few counts were recorded for this clonotype. The CDR3 DNA is TGTGCCAGCAATAAGCAGGGGTTAACGGCCTACGAGCAGTACTTC. Its protein is CASNKQGLTAYEQYF. V usage is TRBV12-3 or TRBV12-4 and J usage is TRBJ2-7; D might be TRBD1 (6 bases). Trimming pared 7 bases from V and 2 bases from J, leaving 18 bases between. CDR3 length: 15 amino acids.